Listed below are T cell receptor beta chains from one sample, sequenced in a study of cytomegalovirus exposure and HLA in healthy donors. Method: immunoSEQ multiplex PCR; TCRdb's copy keeps in-frame clones and lacks some. The sample contains approximately 120,000 clones, about nine tenths of which appear only once. Specimen: PBMCs. Receptor source: a woman in her late teens or twenties in good health and CMV-seronegative. Each CDR3 is given with its conserved first and last residue. Fields, in order: J gene, V gene, D gene, clone size, CDR3 DNA, CDR3 protein. The D gene is left open where the match is weak. Size is stated for part of the rows, as once, few or many counts, or as a class when the clone is expanded.

J gene: TRBJ2-7
V gene: TRBV7-3
D gene: TRBD1
clone size: .
CDR3 DNA: TGTGCCAGCACCCGCTTGGACAGGGGGGCCTACGAGCAGTACTTC
CDR3 protein: CASTRLDRGAYEQYF

J gene: TRBJ2-3
V gene: TRBV10-3
D gene: .
clone size: .
CDR3 DNA: TGTGCCATCAGTGAAGCTAGAGGGGATACGCAGTATTTT
CDR3 protein: CAISEARGDTQYF

J gene: TRBJ2-5
V gene: TRBV5-1
D gene: TRBD1
clone size: .
CDR3 DNA: TGCGCCAGCAGCTCGGGCGGACAGGTAGCATGGGAGACCCAGTACTTC
CDR3 protein: CASSSGGQVAWETQYF

J gene: TRBJ2-6
V gene: TRBV11-3
D gene: .
clone size: .
CDR3 DNA: TGTGCCAGCAGCTCCGCCGGACGCAACAGGGTTGCTGGGGCCAACGTCCTGACTTTC
CDR3 protein: CASSSAGRNRVAGANVLTF

J gene: TRBJ2-1
V gene: TRBV11-2
D gene: TRBD2
clone size: .
CDR3 DNA: TGTGCCAGCAGCTTAGGAGCGGGGCTAGCGACATACAATGAGCAGTTCTTC
CDR3 protein: CASSLGAGLATYNEQFF

J gene: TRBJ2-7
V gene: TRBV5-6
D gene: .
clone size: .
CDR3 DNA: TGTGCCAGCAGCTTGGGCAGCGTCTACGAGCAGTACTTC
CDR3 protein: CASSLGSVYEQYF

J gene: TRBJ2-7
V gene: TRBV27
D gene: TRBD2
clone size: .
CDR3 DNA: TGTGCCAGCAGTCCCGTTGCGGGAGGCTCCTACGAGCAGTACTTC
CDR3 protein: CASSPVAGGSYEQYF

J gene: TRBJ2-3
V gene: TRBV6-1
D gene: .
clone size: .
CDR3 DNA: TGTGCCAGCGCCGCGGCGTTCACAGATACGCAGTATTTT
CDR3 protein: CASAAAFTDTQYF

J gene: TRBJ2-3
V gene: TRBV7-2
D gene: .
clone size: .
CDR3 DNA: TGTGCCAGCAGCTTAGTGGCTAGCCGATACACAGATACGCAGTATTTT
CDR3 protein: CASSLVASRYTDTQYF

J gene: TRBJ2-1
V gene: TRBV2
D gene: TRBD2
clone size: .
CDR3 DNA: TGTGCCAGCAGTCCCGAGCGGGAGGGCTACAATGAGCAGTTCTTC
CDR3 protein: CASSPEREGYNEQFF

J gene: TRBJ2-7
V gene: TRBV2
D gene: TRBD2
clone size: .
CDR3 DNA: TGTGCCAGCAGTATGGGACTAGCGGGAGCTCTCGAGCAGTACTTC
CDR3 protein: CASSMGLAGALEQYF

J gene: TRBJ2-7
V gene: TRBV13
D gene: TRBD2
clone size: .
CDR3 DNA: TGTGCCAGCAGCCGCGTCTTAGCGGGTTCGTACGAGCAGTACTTC
CDR3 protein: CASSRVLAGSYEQYF

J gene: TRBJ2-5
V gene: TRBV5-4
D gene: .
clone size: .
CDR3 DNA: TGTGCCAGCAGCTTGGGGCGGGATATCGGTCTAGAGACCCAGTACTTC
CDR3 protein: CASSLGRDIGLETQYF

J gene: TRBJ1-5
V gene: TRBV12-5
D gene: TRBD1
clone size: once
CDR3 DNA: TGTGCTAGTGGTTTTGGGACAGAAGGTCGACTCTATAGCAATCAGCCCCAGCATTTT
CDR3 protein: CASGFGTEGRLYSNQPQHF

J gene: TRBJ1-1
V gene: TRBV2
D gene: .
clone size: .
CDR3 DNA: TGTGCCAGCAGCATTACTGGACAGTACACTGAAGCTTTCTTT
CDR3 protein: CASSITGQYTEAFF

J gene: TRBJ2-1
V gene: TRBV5-1
D gene: TRBD2
clone size: .
CDR3 DNA: TGCGCCAGCAGCCCGGGACTAGCGGGCCCCGCGGGGCAGTTCTTC
CDR3 protein: CASSPGLAGPAGQFF

J gene: TRBJ2-2
V gene: TRBV7-2
D gene: .
clone size: .
CDR3 DNA: TGTGCCAGCAGCTTAGCCCACTCGTCCGGGGAGCTGTTTTTT
CDR3 protein: CASSLAHSSGELFF

J gene: TRBJ2-7
V gene: TRBV6-6
D gene: .
clone size: .
CDR3 DNA: TGTGCCAGCAGTTACGGGCGGACAAGTGGGCAGTACTTC
CDR3 protein: CASSYGRTSGQYF

J gene: TRBJ2-7
V gene: TRBV5-5
D gene: TRBD2
clone size: .
CDR3 DNA: TGTGCCAGCAGCCTTACGACTAGCGGGAGGGGCTACGAGCAGTACTTC
CDR3 protein: CASSLTTSGRGYEQYF

J gene: TRBJ2-7
V gene: TRBV5-1
D gene: TRBD1
clone size: .
CDR3 DNA: TGCGCCAGCAGCATCGGACAGGGGGTACCCTACGAGCAGTACTTC
CDR3 protein: CASSIGQGVPYEQYF

J gene: TRBJ2-1
V gene: TRBV19
D gene: TRBD2
clone size: .
CDR3 DNA: TGTGCCAGTAACCCTAGCGGGAGTTCCTACAATGAGCAGTTCTTC
CDR3 protein: CASNPSGSSYNEQFF

J gene: TRBJ1-1
V gene: TRBV13
D gene: .
clone size: .
CDR3 DNA: TGTGCCAGCAGCGGGGGAGGCCTGAACACTGAAGCTTTCTTT
CDR3 protein: CASSGGGLNTEAFF

J gene: TRBJ2-4
V gene: TRBV7-3
D gene: TRBD2
clone size: .
CDR3 DNA: TGTGCCAGCAGCTCAACCCCTGGGACTAGCGGGAGCGGTAGAAACATTCAGTACTTC
CDR3 protein: CASSSTPGTSGSGRNIQYF

J gene: TRBJ2-2
V gene: TRBV29-1
D gene: .
clone size: .
CDR3 DNA: TGCAGCATACAGGGACCCGGCCTATTAGACACCGGGGAGCTGTTTTTT
CDR3 protein: CSIQGPGLLDTGELFF

J gene: TRBJ1-2
V gene: TRBV11-3
D gene: .
clone size: .
CDR3 DNA: TGTGCCAGCAGCTTGGGAGGGGACTATGGCTACACCTTC
CDR3 protein: CASSLGGDYGYTF

J gene: TRBJ2-5
V gene: TRBV27
D gene: .
clone size: .
CDR3 DNA: TGTGCCAGCAGTTTAGATCACGTCGGGACCCAGTACTTC
CDR3 protein: CASSLDHVGTQYF

J gene: TRBJ2-7
V gene: TRBV5-5
D gene: TRBD2
clone size: .
CDR3 DNA: TGTGCCAGCAGCCTGAGCGGGAACTCCTACGAGCAGTACTTC
CDR3 protein: CASSLSGNSYEQYF

J gene: TRBJ1-4
V gene: TRBV5-4
D gene: TRBD1
clone size: once
CDR3 DNA: TGTGCCAGCAGCCATCTTACAGGACAGGGGGCATATGAAAAACTGTTTTTT
CDR3 protein: CASSHLTGQGAYEKLFF

J gene: TRBJ1-1
V gene: TRBV19
D gene: TRBD1
clone size: .
CDR3 DNA: TGTGCCAGTATAACGACGACAGGGCTGGCTTTCTTT
CDR3 protein: CASITTTGLAFF

J gene: TRBJ2-1
V gene: TRBV11-3
D gene: TRBD2
clone size: .
CDR3 DNA: TGTGCCAGCAGTCGGCGGGAGGACTACAATGAGCAGTTCTTC
CDR3 protein: CASSRREDYNEQFF

J gene: TRBJ1-1
V gene: TRBV7-9
D gene: TRBD1
clone size: .
CDR3 DNA: TGTGCCAGCAGCGGACGACAGGGGAAATTGGCTTTCTTT
CDR3 protein: CASSGRQGKLAFF

J gene: TRBJ2-1
V gene: TRBV5-1
D gene: TRBD1
clone size: .
CDR3 DNA: TGCGCCAGCAGGGACAGGGGACGATTAGACAATGAGCAGTTCTTC
CDR3 protein: CASRDRGRLDNEQFF

J gene: TRBJ2-7
V gene: TRBV5-1
D gene: TRBD2
clone size: .
CDR3 DNA: TGCGCCAGCAGCTATGGACTAGCGGGAGAGCTCTACGAGCAGTACTTC
CDR3 protein: CASSYGLAGELYEQYF

J gene: TRBJ2-7
V gene: TRBV29-1
D gene: .
clone size: .
CDR3 DNA: TGCAGCGTCCTATATAGCTCCTACGAGCAGTACTTC
CDR3 protein: CSVLYSSYEQYF

J gene: TRBJ2-5
V gene: TRBV5-1
D gene: .
clone size: .
CDR3 DNA: TGCGCCAGCAGGGACAGTCAAGTCGCCCAGTACTTC
CDR3 protein: CASRDSQVAQYF

J gene: TRBJ1-2
V gene: TRBV7-3
D gene: TRBD1
clone size: .
CDR3 DNA: TGTGCCAGCAGCTTACATGCAGGGGGCGTAAACTATGGCTACACCTTC
CDR3 protein: CASSLHAGGVNYGYTF

J gene: TRBJ1-5
V gene: TRBV2
D gene: .
clone size: .
CDR3 DNA: TGTGCCAGCAGTGAGGGGGGAACTTGGATTCAGCCCCAGCATTTT
CDR3 protein: CASSEGGTWIQPQHF

J gene: TRBJ2-1
V gene: TRBV2
D gene: TRBD1
clone size: .
CDR3 DNA: TGTGCCAGCAGCGGATACAGGGGTGAGCAGTTCTTC
CDR3 protein: CASSGYRGEQFF

J gene: TRBJ1-1
V gene: TRBV6-5
D gene: TRBD1
clone size: .
CDR3 DNA: TGTGCCAGCAGTCCCGGGACAGGGAGCACTGAAGCTTTCTTT
CDR3 protein: CASSPGTGSTEAFF

J gene: TRBJ2-7
V gene: TRBV4-1
D gene: TRBD2
clone size: few
CDR3 DNA: TGCGCCAGCAGCCAAGTGGCTAGCGGGGGCTACGAGCAGTACTTC
CDR3 protein: CASSQVASGGYEQYF

J gene: TRBJ2-1
V gene: TRBV5-6
D gene: TRBD1
clone size: .
CDR3 DNA: TGTGCCAGCAGCTTTCGGACAGGGAACAATGAGCAGTTCTTC
CDR3 protein: CASSFRTGNNEQFF

J gene: TRBJ2-1
V gene: TRBV7-8
D gene: .
clone size: .
CDR3 DNA: TGTGCCAGCAGCCCGTACAATGAGCAGTTCTTC
CDR3 protein: CASSPYNEQFF

J gene: TRBJ2-1
V gene: TRBV4-1
D gene: TRBD1
clone size: .
CDR3 DNA: TGCGCCAGCAGCCAAGGAAGACGTGGACAGGGGAATTACAATGAGCAGTTCTTC
CDR3 protein: CASSQGRRGQGNYNEQFF

J gene: TRBJ1-1
V gene: TRBV4-1
D gene: TRBD1
clone size: once
CDR3 DNA: TGCGCCAGCAGCCAGGGACAGGTTAGGACTGAAGCTTTCTTT
CDR3 protein: CASSQGQVRTEAFF

J gene: TRBJ2-3
V gene: TRBV29-1
D gene: .
clone size: .
CDR3 DNA: TGCAGCGTTCGACAGCGTTCCACACTTGATACGCAGTATTTT
CDR3 protein: CSVRQRSTLDTQYF